Listed below are T cell receptor beta chains from one sample, sequenced in a study of early T cells in non-severe SARS-CoV-2 infection. TCRdb re-called the 5' RACE reads through MiXCR, storing one row per CDR3 protein. Among around 76,000 distinct CDR3 sequences listed, 12% were seen once. The sequencing sample was made of whole blood. The receptors shown here come from an adult who was a healthcare worker with PCR-confirmed SARS-CoV-2 infection or an uninfected control (not recorded which). Both conserved end residues are part of each CDR3. A D gene is named only where the DNA matches it firmly. The listing skips clone size in some rows; elsewhere it reads once, few, many or a size class.

D	V	size	J	DNA	CDR3
-	TRBV7-7	-	TRBJ2-5	TGTGCCAGCAGCTTAGTAGGGACCCCCTCGGAGACCCAGTACTTC	CASSLVGTPSETQYF
-	TRBV2	-	TRBJ1-1	TGTGCCAGCAGTGACCGGGGAGGAACTGAAGCTTTCTTT	CASSDRGGTEAFF
TRBD2	TRBV6-4	many	TRBJ2-1	TGTGCCAGCAGTAGGACTAGCGGGAACTACGGTGAGCAGTTCTTC	CASSRTSGNYGEQFF
-	TRBV28	few	TRBJ2-1	TGTGCCAGCAGTAGAGTTTTTGAGCAGTTCTTC	CASSRVFEQFF
-	TRBV3-1	-	TRBJ2-3	TGTGCCAGCAGCCCCAACTCGGACTCGCAGTATTTT	CASSPNSDSQYF
TRBD1	TRBV5-5	-	TRBJ1-5	TGTGCCAGCAGCACGACACAGGGGGCCAGTCAGCCCCAGCATTTT	CASSTTQGASQPQHF
-	TRBV6-4	few	TRBJ2-3	TGTGCCAGCAGTGATAAACAGGGATCAGATACGCAGTATTTT	CASSDKQGSDTQYF
-	TRBV10-2	few	TRBJ1-5	TGCGCCAGCAGTGAGAGGGCAGTTAGCAATCAGCCCCAGCATTTT	CASSERAVSNQPQHF
-	TRBV20-1	many	TRBJ2-5	TGCAGTGCTAGACCGGGAAGCAATATAGAGACCCAGTACTTC	CSARPGSNIETQYF
TRBD2	TRBV6-5	many	TRBJ2-1	TGTGCCAGCAGTTACTCAAGCGGGAACAATGAGCAGTTCTTC	CASSYSSGNNEQFF
TRBD1	TRBV6-6	-	TRBJ2-7	TGTGCCAGCAGTTACTCGTGGGACAGGAGTTACGAGCAGTACTTC	CASSYSWDRSYEQYF
-	TRBV2	many	TRBJ2-3	TGTGCCAGCAGTGGAGAGACCAGCGACACGCAGTATTTT	CASSGETSDTQYF
TRBD2	TRBV3-1	many	TRBJ2-7	TGTGCCAGCAGCCAAGATAAGACTAGCGGGATGAAGGACGAGCAGTACTTC	CASSQDKTSGMKDEQYF
TRBD2	TRBV7-8	-	TRBJ2-7	TGTGCCAGCAGCTTAGAACTAGCGGGAAGGGAGTACTTC	CASSLELAGREYF
TRBD2	TRBV11-2	many	TRBJ2-7	TGTGCCAGCAGCTTAGCCCGGGGGGCCTACGAGCAGTACTTC	CASSLARGAYEQYF
TRBD1	TRBV20-1	few	TRBJ2-1	TGCAGTGCTCCCCTCCGAGCGACAGGGCGGGCTAATGAGCAGTTCTTC	CSAPLRATGRANEQFF
TRBD1	TRBV27	-	TRBJ1-2	TGTGCCAGCACCCCCGGGACAGGGCATGACTATGGCTACACCTTC	CASTPGTGHDYGYTF
-	TRBV5-1	-	TRBJ2-7	TGCGCCAGTAAACAGGGAGACGAGCAGTACTTC	CASKQGDEQYF
TRBD1	TRBV12-3/TRBV12-4	many	TRBJ2-1	TGTGCCAGCAGTTCTTTTGGACAGGGGGCAGGGGAGCAGTTCTTC	CASSSFGQGAGEQFF
TRBD2	TRBV5-1	-	TRBJ2-7	TGCGCCAGCAGCGAGGGACTAGCGGGAGTCGAGCAGTACTTC	CASSEGLAGVEQYF
-	TRBV29-1	-	TRBJ1-1	TGCAGCGTTGGGGGAGGGACTGAAGCTTTCTTT	CSVGGGTEAFF
-	TRBV7-9	-	TRBJ2-3	TGTGCCAGCAGCTCACCCGCGCGGGTCCCGTATTTT	CASSSPARVPYF
TRBD2	TRBV20-1	few	TRBJ2-1	TGCAGTGCTAGAGATTCTAGCGGGAGTAATGAGCAGTTCTTC	CSARDSSGSNEQFF
-	TRBV2	-	TRBJ2-5	TGTGCCAGTACCGGGACTGGTCAAGAGACCCAGTACTTC	CASTGTGQETQYF
TRBD1	TRBV30	many	TRBJ1-3	TGTGCCTGGAGACAGGGGGCTGGAAACACCATATATTTT	CAWRQGAGNTIYF